Sequencing of this T cell receptor (beta chain) was carried out in a study of blood T cells in healthy people across ages. On this clonotype itself: The germline gene is not matched at one end of the junction; a read error may be the cause.

Healthy Caucasian individuals from Russia aged about 6 to 90 served as donors. Total RNA was isolated from each sample in quantities of at least 6 micrograms. The germline V gene encodes CDR1 MRHNA and CDR2 SNTAGT. This CDR3 is built from 12 residues. A sample-barcoded 5' primer and a J-beta primer mix were used in a second PCR of roughly 7 to 12 cycles. Via MiXCR, TCRdb re-called the 5' RACE reads, giving one row per CDR3 protein. This table has 1.5 million to 2 million distinct CDR3 sequences, about 32% appearing once. The TCR comes from a young woman in good health. The sequenced material came from blood. The genes are TRBV6-4 and TRBJ2-1; D unclear. DNA of the CDR3: TGTGCCAGCAGTGACTCATACAGTGAGCAGTTCTTC. This translates into CASSDSYSEQFF.